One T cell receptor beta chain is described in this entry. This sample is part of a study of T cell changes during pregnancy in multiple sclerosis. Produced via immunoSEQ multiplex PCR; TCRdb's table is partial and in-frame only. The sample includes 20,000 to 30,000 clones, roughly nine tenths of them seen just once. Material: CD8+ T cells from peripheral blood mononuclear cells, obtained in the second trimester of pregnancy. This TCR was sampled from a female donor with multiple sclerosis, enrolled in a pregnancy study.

The chain's CDR3 is CASSSTQVGLGYGYTF. DNA of the CDR3: TGTGCCAGCAGCTCGACACAGGTCGGCCTTGGCTATGGCTACACCTTC. This chain joins TRBV7-9 and TRBJ1-2; perhaps TRBD1 as D (5 bases). The V gene's germline CDR1 is SEHNR and CDR2 FQNEAQ (reference sequence). V lost 4 bases and J lost 4, with 19 bases in between. This CDR3 region has 16 residues. The entire variable domain, with the rest obtained from reference TRBV7-9 and TRBJ1-2, is as follows: DTGVSQNPRHKITKRGQNVTFRCDPISEHNRLYWYRQTLGQGPEFLTYFQNEAQLEKSRLLSDRFSAERPKGSFSTLEIQRTEQGDSAMYLCASSSTQVGLGYGYTFGSGTRLTVV.